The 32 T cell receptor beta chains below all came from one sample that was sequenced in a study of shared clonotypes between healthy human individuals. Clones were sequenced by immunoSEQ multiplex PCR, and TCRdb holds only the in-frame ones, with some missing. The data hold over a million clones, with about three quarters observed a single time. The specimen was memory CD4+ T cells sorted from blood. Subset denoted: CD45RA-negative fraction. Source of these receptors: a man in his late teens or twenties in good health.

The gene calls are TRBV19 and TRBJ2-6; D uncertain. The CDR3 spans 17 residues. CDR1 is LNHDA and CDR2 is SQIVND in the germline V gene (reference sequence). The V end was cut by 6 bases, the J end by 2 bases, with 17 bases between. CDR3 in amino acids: CASRPLGKAAGANVLTF. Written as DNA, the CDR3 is TGTGCCAGTAGACCATTAGGGAAGGCTGCTGGGGCCAACGTCCTGACTTTC.

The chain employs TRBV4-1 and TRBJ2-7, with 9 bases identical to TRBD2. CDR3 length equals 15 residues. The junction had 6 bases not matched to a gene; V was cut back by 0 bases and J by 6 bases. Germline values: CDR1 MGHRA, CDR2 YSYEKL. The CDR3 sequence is CASSQEGLARPEQYF. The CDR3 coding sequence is TGCGCCAGCAGCCAAGAGGGACTAGCTAGGCCCGAGCAGTACTTC.

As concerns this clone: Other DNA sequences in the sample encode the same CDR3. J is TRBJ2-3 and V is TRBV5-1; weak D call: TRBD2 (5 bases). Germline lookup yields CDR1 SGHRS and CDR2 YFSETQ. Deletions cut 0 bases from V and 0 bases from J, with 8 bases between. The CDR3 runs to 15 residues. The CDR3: CASSLDRTSTDTQYF. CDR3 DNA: TGCGCCAGCAGCTTGGATAGGACTAGCACAGATACGCAGTATTTT.

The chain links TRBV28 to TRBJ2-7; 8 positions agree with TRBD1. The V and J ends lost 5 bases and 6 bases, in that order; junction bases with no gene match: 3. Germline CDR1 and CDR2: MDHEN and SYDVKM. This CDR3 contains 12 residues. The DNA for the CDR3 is TGTGCCAGCAGTAGGACAGGGATCGAGCAGTACTTC. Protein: CASSRTGIEQYF.

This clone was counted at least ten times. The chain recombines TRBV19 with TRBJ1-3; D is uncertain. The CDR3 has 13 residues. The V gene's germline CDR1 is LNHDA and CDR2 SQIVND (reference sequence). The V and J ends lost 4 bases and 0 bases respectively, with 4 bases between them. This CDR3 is CASSTVSGNTIYF. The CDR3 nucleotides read TGTGCCAGTAGTACAGTCTCTGGAAACACCATATATTTT.

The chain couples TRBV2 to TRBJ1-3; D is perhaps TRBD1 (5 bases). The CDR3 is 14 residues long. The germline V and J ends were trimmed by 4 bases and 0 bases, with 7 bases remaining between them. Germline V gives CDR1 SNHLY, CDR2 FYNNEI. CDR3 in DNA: TGTGCCAGCAGTGGACAGAACTCTGGAAACACCATATATTTT. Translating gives CASSGQNSGNTIYF.

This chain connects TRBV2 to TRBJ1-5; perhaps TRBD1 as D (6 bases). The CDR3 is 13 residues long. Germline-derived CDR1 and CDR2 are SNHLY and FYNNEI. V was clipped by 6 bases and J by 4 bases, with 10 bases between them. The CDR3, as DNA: TGTGCCAGCAGGGGGGGGCCTAATCAGCCCCAGCATTTT. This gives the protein CASRGGPNQPQHF.

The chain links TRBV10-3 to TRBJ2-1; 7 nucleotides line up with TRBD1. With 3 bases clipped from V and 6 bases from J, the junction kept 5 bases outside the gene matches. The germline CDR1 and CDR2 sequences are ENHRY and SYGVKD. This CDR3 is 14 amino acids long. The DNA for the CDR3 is TGTGCCATCAGTGAAGGGGGCCGATTCAATGAGCAGTTCTTC. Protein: CAISEGGRFNEQFF.

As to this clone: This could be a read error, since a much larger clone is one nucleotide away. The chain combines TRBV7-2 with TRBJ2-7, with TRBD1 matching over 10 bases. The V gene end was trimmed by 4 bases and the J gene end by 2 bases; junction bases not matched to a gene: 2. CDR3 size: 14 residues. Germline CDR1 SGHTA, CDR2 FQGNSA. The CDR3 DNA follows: TGTGCCAGCAGCTGGGGGACAGGGGCCTACGAGCAGTACTTC. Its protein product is CASSWGTGAYEQYF.

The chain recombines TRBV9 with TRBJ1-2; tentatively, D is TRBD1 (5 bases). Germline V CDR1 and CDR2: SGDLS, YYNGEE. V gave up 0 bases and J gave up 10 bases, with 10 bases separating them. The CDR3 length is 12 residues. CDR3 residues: CASSVDRNDYTF. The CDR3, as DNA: TGTGCCAGCAGCGTAGACAGGAATGACTACACCTTC. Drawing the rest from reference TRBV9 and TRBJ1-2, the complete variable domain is DSGVTQTPKHLITATGQRVTLRCSPRSGDLSVYWYQQSLDQGLQFLIQYYNGEERAKGNILERFSAQQFPDLHSELNLSSLELGDSALYFCASSVDRNDYTFGSGTRLTVV.

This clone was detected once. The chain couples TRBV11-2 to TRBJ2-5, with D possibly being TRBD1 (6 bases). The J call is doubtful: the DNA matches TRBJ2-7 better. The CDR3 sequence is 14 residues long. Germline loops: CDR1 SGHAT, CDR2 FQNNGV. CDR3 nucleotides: TGTGCCAGCAGCTATGGACAGACAAACTACGAGCAGTACTTC. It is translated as CASSYGQTNYEQYF.

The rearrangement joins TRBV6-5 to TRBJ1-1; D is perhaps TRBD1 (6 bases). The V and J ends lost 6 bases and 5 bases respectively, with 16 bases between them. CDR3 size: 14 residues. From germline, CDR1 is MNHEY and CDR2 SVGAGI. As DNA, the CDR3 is TGTGCCAGCAGCCTCAACAGGGATAGTACTGAAGCTTTCTTT. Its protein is CASSLNRDSTEAFF.

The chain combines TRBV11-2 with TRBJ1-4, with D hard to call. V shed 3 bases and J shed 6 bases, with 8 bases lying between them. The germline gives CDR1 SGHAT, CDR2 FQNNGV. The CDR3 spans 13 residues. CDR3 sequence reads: CASSFTIDEKLFF. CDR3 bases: TGTGCCAGCAGCTTTACAATCGATGAAAAACTGTTTTTT.

The CDR3 DNA reads TGTGCCAGCAGCCCGCGGGACAGGGGTTTGGGGACCCAGTACTTC. Translating gives CASSPRDRGLGTQYF. The chain uses TRBV7-2 and TRBJ2-5, with TRBD1 identical over 10 bases. Trimming at V came to 5 bases and at J to 7 bases, leaving 10 bases not matched to a gene. Germline-derived CDR1 and CDR2 are SGHTA and FQGNSA. There are 15 residues in the CDR3.

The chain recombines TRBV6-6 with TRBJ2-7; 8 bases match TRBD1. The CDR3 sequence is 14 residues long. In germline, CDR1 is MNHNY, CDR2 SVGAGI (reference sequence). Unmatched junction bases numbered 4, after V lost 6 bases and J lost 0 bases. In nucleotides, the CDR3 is TGTGCCAGCAGGGGGACAGGATCCTCCTACGAGCAGTACTTC. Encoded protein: CASRGTGSSYEQYF.

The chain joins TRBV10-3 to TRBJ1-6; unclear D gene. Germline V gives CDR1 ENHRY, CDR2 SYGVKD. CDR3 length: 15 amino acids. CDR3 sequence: CAISGQSSYNSPLHF. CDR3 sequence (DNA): TGTGCGATTAGTGGTCAGAGCTCCTATAATTCACCCCTCCACTTT.

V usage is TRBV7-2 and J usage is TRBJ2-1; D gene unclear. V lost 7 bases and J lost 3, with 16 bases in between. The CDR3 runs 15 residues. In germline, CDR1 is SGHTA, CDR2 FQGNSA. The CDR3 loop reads CASTPSATSYNEQFF. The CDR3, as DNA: TGTGCCAGCACCCCGTCGGCAACGAGCTACAATGAGCAGTTCTTC.

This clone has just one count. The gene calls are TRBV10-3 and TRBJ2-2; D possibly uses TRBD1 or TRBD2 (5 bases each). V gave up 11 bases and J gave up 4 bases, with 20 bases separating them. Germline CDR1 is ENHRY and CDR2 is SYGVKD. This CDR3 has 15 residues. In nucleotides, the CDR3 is TGTGCCGTGACGGGGAGCAGGGTTGGCACCGGGGAGCTGTTTTTT. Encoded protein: CAVTGSRVGTGELFF.

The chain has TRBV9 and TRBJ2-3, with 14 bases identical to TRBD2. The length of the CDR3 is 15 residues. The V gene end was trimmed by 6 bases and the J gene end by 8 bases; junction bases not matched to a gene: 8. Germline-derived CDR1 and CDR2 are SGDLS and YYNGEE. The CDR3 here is CASMAGTSGSGTQYF. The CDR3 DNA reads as TGTGCCAGCATGGCCGGGACTAGCGGGAGTGGTACGCAGTATTTT.

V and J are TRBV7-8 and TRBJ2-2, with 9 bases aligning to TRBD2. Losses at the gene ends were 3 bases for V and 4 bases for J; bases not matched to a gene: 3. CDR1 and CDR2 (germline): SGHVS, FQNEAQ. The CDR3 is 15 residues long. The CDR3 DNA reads TGTGCCAGCAGCTTGGCGGGGGGGAGCACCGGGGAGCTGTTTTTT. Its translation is CASSLAGGSTGELFF.

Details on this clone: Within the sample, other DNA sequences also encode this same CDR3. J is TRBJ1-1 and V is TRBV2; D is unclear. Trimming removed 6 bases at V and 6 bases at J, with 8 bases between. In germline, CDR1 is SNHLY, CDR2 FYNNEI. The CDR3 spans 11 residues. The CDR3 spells CASSERSEAFF. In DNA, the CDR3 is TGTGCCAGCAGCGAGAGATCTGAAGCTTTCTTT.

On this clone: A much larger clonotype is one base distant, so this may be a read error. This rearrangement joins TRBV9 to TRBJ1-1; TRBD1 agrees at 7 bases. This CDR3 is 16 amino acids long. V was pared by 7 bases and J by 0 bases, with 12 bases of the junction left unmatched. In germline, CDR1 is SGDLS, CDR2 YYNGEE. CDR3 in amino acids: CASGPRQGRMNTEAFF. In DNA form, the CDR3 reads TGTGCCAGCGGCCCCCGACAGGGTAGGATGAACACTGAAGCTTTCTTT.

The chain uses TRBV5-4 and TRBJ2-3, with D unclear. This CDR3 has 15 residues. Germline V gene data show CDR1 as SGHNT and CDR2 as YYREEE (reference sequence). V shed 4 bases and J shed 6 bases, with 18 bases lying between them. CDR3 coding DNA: TGTGCCAGCAGCCCCCGCCAGGTCGATACGGATACGCAGTATTTT. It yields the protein CASSPRQVDTDTQYF.

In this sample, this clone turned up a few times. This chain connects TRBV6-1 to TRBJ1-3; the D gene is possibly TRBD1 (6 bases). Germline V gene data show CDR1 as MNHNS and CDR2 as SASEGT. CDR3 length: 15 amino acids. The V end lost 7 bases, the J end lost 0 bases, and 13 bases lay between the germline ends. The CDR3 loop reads CASKGQPSSGNTIYF. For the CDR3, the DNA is TGTGCCAGCAAAGGACAGCCGAGCTCTGGAAACACCATATATTTT.

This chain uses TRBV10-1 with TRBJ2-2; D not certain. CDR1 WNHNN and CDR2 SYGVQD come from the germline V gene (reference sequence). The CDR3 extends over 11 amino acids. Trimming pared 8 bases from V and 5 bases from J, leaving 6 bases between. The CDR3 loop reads CASSITGELFF. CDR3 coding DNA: TGCGCCAGCTCCATAACCGGGGAGCTGTTTTTT.

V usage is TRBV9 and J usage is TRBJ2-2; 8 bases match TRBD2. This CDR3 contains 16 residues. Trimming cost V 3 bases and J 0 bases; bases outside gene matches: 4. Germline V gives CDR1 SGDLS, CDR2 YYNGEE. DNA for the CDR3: TGTGCCAGCAGCGCTACTAGCGGTTCGAACACCGGGGAGCTGTTTTTT. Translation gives CASSATSGSNTGELFF.

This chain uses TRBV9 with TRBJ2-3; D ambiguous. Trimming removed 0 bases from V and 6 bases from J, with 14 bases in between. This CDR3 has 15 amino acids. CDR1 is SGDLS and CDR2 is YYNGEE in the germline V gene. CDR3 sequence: CASSVGDFLGDTQYF. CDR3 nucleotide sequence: TGTGCCAGCAGCGTAGGCGATTTCTTAGGGGATACGCAGTATTTT. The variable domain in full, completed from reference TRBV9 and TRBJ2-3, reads DSGVTQTPKHLITATGQRVTLRCSPRSGDLSVYWYQQSLDQGLQFLIQYYNGEERAKGNILERFSAQQFPDLHSELNLSSLELGDSALYFCASSVGDFLGDTQYFGPGTRLTVL.

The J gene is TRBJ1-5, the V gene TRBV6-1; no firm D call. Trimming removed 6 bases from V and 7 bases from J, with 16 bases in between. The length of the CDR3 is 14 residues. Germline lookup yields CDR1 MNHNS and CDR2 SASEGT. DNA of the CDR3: TGTGCCAGCAGGGGCCACCTGGAGGGACAGCCCCAGCATTTT. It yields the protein CASRGHLEGQPQHF.

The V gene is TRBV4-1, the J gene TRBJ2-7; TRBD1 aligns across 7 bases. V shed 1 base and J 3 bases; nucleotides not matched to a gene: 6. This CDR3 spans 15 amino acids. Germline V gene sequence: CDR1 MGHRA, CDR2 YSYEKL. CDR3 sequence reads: CASSQADRLSYEQYF. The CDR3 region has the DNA TGCGCCAGCAGCCAAGCGGACAGGTTGAGCTACGAGCAGTACTTC.

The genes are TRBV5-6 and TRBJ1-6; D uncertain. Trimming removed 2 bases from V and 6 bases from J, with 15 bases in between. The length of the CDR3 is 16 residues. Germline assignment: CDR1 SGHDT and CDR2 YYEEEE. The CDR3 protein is CASSFRLQWGNSPLHF. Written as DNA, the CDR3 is TGTGCCAGCAGCTTCCGTCTACAGTGGGGTAATTCACCCCTCCACTTT. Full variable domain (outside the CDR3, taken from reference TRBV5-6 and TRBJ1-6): DAGVTQSPTHLIKTRGQQVTLRCSPKSGHDTVSWYQQALGQGPQFIFQYYEEEERQRGNFPDRFSGHQFPNYSSELNVNALLLGDSALYLCASSFRLQWGNSPLHFGNGTRLTVT.

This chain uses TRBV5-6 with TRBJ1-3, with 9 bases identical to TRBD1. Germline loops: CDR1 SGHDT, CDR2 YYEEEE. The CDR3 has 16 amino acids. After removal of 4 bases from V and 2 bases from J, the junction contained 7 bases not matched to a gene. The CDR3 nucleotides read TGTGCCAGCAGCCCGGGAGGGACAGGGACTGGAAACACCATATATTTT. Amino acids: CASSPGGTGTGNTIYF.

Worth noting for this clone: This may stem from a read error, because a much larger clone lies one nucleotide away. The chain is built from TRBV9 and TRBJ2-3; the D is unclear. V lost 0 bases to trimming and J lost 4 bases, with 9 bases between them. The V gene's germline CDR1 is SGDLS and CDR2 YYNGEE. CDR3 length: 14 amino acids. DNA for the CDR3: TGTGCCAGCAGCGTAGGGAAGGATTCAGATACGCAGTATTTT. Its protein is CASSVGKDSDTQYF.